The entry below gives a single T cell receptor (beta chain) sequence along with its context. Its antigen is undetermined. The data were taken from a study of identical twins. TCRdb reprocessed the 5' RACE reads with MiXCR, giving one entry per CDR3 protein. The sample lists roughly 770,000 distinct CDR3 sequences; around a sixth were seen once. V shed 5 bases, J shed 4 bases, and the junction held 10 bases outside the gene matches. The CDR3 is 15 residues long. Germline values: CDR1 GTSNPN, CDR2 SVGIG (reference sequence). Study findings and constraints: Insertion counts were lower in abundant cord blood beta clonotypes, a trend that memory repertoires did not show. In drawing conclusions, the study used cross-sectional statistical analysis and did not follow the same donors.

These data were also reused for a study on T cells expressing NK-cell markers.

This chain joins TRBV30 and TRBJ2-1, with 8 bases fitting TRBD2. This TCR was sampled from a woman aged 18-30 years in good health. Sequencing input: PBMCs. CDR3 nucleotide sequence: TGTGCCTGGGATAGCGGGAAAAGCCAGTACAATGAGCAGTTCTTC. Amino acid sequence: CAWDSGKSQYNEQFF.